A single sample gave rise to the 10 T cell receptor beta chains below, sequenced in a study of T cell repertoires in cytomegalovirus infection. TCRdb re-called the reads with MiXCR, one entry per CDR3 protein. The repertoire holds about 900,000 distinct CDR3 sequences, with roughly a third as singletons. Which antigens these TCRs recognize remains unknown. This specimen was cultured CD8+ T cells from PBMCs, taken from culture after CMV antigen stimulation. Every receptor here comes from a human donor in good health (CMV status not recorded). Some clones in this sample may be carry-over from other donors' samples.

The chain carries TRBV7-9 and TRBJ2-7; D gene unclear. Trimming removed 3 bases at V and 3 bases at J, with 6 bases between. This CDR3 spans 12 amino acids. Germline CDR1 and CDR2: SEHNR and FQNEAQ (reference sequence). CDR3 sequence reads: CASSFTDYEQYF. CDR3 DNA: TGTGCCAGCAGCTTTACGGACTACGAGCAGTACTTC. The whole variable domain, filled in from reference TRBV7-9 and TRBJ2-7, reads DTGVSQNPRHKITKRGQNVTFRCDPISEHNRLYWYRQTLGQGPEFLTYFQNEAQLEKSRLLSDRFSAERPKGSFSTLEIQRTEQGDSAMYLCASSFTDYEQYFGPGTRLTVT.

Here the CDR3 reads CASSLEGRIDEQYF. In nucleotides, the CDR3 is TGTGCCAGCAGCTTAGAGGGCAGGATCGACGAGCAGTACTTC. The chain is built from TRBV13 and TRBJ2-7; D remains ambiguous. Trimming pared 1 base from V and 5 bases from J, leaving 12 bases between. The CDR3 sequence is 14 residues long. Germline V CDR1 and CDR2: PRHDT, FYEKMQ (reference sequence).

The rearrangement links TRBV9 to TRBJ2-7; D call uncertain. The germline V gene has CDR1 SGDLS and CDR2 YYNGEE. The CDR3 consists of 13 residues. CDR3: CVSSPFRGYEQYV. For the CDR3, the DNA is TGTGTCAGCAGCCCTTTCCGAGGCTACGAGCAGTACGTC.

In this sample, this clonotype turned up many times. The CDR3 nucleotides are TGTGCCAGCAGTCACATGGACAGACCCGATCTGCTTGAGACCCAGTACTTC. Amino acids: CASSHMDRPDLLETQYF. The chain recombines TRBV7-9 with TRBJ2-5; D possibly corresponds to TRBD1 (6 bases). Germline CDR1 SEHNR, CDR2 FQNEAQ (reference sequence). There are 17 residues in the CDR3. Trimming took 6 bases from V and 5 from J, leaving 25 bases between them.

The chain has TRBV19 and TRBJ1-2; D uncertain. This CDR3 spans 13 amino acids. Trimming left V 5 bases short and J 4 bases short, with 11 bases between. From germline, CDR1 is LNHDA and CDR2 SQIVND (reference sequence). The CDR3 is CASSGVSSYGYTF. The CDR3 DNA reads TGTGCCAGTAGTGGAGTCTCCAGCTATGGCTACACCTTC.

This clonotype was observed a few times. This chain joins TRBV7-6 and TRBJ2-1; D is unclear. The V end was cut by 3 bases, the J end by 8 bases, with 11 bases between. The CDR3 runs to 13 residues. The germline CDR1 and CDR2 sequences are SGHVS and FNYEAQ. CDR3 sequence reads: CASSFNRAYEQFF. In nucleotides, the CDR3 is TGTGCCAGCAGCTTTAACCGAGCGTATGAGCAGTTCTTC.

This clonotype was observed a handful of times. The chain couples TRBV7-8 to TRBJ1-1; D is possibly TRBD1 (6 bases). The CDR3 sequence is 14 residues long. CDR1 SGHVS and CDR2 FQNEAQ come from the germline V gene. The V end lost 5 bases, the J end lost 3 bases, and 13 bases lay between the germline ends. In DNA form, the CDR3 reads TGTGCCAGCAGCCCCGGGACACCCGACACTGAAGCTTTCTTT. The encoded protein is CASSPGTPDTEAFF.

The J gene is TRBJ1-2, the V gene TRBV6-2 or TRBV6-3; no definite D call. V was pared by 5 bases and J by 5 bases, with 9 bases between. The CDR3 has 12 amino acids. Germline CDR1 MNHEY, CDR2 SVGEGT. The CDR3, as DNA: TGTGCCAGCAGTCCGGCAACTTATGGCTACACCTTC. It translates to CASSPATYGYTF.

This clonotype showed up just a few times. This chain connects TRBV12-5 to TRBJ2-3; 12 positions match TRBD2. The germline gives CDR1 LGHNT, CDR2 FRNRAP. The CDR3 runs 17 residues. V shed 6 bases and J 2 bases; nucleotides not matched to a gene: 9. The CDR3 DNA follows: TGTGCTAGTGGCCCAAGCTCTAGCGGGGGGGCCACAGATACGCAGTATTTT. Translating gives CASGPSSSGGATDTQYF.

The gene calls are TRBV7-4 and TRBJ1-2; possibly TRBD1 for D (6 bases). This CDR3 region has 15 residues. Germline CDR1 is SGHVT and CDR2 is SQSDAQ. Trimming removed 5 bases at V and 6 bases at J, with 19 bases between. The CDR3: CASSVLGGAEDGYTF. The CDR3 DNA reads TGTGCCAGCAGCGTTCTCGGGGGCGCAGAGGATGGCTACACCTTC. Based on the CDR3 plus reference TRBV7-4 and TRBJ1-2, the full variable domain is GAGVSQSPRYKVAKRGRDVALRCDSISGHVTLYWYRQTLGQGSEVLTYSQSDAQRDKSGRPSGRFSAERPERSVSTLKIQRTEQGDSAVYLCASSVLGGAEDGYTFGSGTRLTVV.